The 19 T cell receptor beta chains presented below share a single source sample, sequenced in a study of T cell responses to AZD1222 COVID-19 vaccine. Assay: immunoSEQ multiplex PCR; the TCRdb copy retains only in-frame clones and omits some. This sample has 90,000 to 120,000 clones, with around nine tenths found just once. Sequenced material: peripheral blood, taken 28 days after the second AZD1222 dose. These receptors came from an adult who received the AZD1222 COVID-19 vaccine.

CDR3 protein: CASRQGGVEQFF. The DNA for the CDR3 is TGTGCCAGCAGGCAAGGGGGCGTTGAGCAGTTCTTC. The chain employs TRBV7-9 and TRBJ2-1; 7 nucleotides line up with TRBD1. Germline V lookup: CDR1 SEHNR, CDR2 FQNEAQ (reference sequence). After removal of 6 bases from V and 9 bases from J, the junction contained 5 bases not matched to a gene. CDR3 size: 12 residues. The full variable domain, with the rest looked up from reference TRBV7-9 and TRBJ2-1, is DTGVSQNPRHKITKRGQNVTFRCDPISEHNRLYWYRQTLGQGPEFLTYFQNEAQLEKSRLLSDRFSAERPKGSFSTLEIQRTEQGDSAMYLCASRQGGVEQFFGPGTRLTVL.

The chain has TRBV6-5 and TRBJ2-2; D uncertain. Per germline, CDR1 MNHEY and CDR2 SVGAGI. The CDR3 is made up of 13 amino acids. V was trimmed by 6 bases and J by 6 bases, leaving 11 bases between them. In nucleotides, the CDR3 is TGTGCCAGCAGCCCCGGAATACCCGGGGAGCTGTTTTTT. This encodes CASSPGIPGELFF.

The chain links TRBV19 to TRBJ1-1; D is perhaps TRBD1 (5 bases). This CDR3 comprises 12 residues. Germline V gene data show CDR1 as LNHDA and CDR2 as SQIVND (reference sequence). Between the trimmed V and J ends, which lost 9 bases and 0 bases, there was a span of 8 bases. CDR3 amino acids: CASGHLNTEAFF. The CDR3 nucleotides read TGTGCCAGCGGACACCTGAACACTGAAGCTTTCTTT.

The chain uses TRBV3-1 (or the pseudogene TRBV3-2) and TRBJ1-4; TRBD1 matches at 9 bases. The CDR3 is 15 residues long. Germline CDR1 and CDR2: LGHDT and YNNKEL (reference sequence). With V trimmed by 2 bases and J by 5 bases, 3 bases remained unmatched. CDR3: CASSQTGTGNEKLFF. CDR3 in DNA: TGTGCCAGCAGCCAAACCGGGACAGGGAATGAAAAACTGTTTTTT.

The chain couples TRBV15 to TRBJ1-2; D is uncertain. Germline V gene lookup returns CDR1 LNHNV and CDR2 YYDKDF (reference sequence). Trimming took 0 bases from V and 4 from J, leaving 12 bases between them. The CDR3 extends over 15 amino acids. This CDR3 reads CATSRDRQSPYGYTF. As DNA, the CDR3 is TGTGCCACCAGCAGAGATCGGCAGTCACCCTATGGCTACACCTTC.

This clone came up once. The rearrangement joins TRBV4-3 to TRBJ1-1; TRBD1 matches 9 bases. In germline, CDR1 is LGHNA, CDR2 YSLEER. J lost 3 bases, V lost 4 bases, and 6 bases had no gene match. The CDR3 runs 15 residues. CDR3 protein: CASSPRQGEYTEAFF. The DNA of the CDR3 is TGCGCCAGCAGCCCCAGACAGGGGGAGTACACTGAAGCTTTCTTT.

The chain recombines TRBV7-9 with TRBJ2-5; the match to TRBD1 covers 7 bases. Germline CDR1 SEHNR, CDR2 FQNEAQ (reference sequence). The CDR3 spans 14 residues. V shed 5 bases, J shed 2 bases, and the junction held 5 bases outside the gene matches. In DNA, the CDR3 is TGTGCCAGCAGCCTGGGGACAGCTCAAGAGACCCAGTACTTC. It yields the protein CASSLGTAQETQYF.

For the CDR3, the DNA is TGTGCCAGCAGCTTGGCCCCCGGGTTGCCAGGCACTGAAGCTTTCTTT. Translation: CASSLAPGLPGTEAFF. The V and J genes are TRBV5-4 and TRBJ1-1; no clear D gene. This CDR3 has 16 amino acids. The ends were cut back, 0 bases at V and 4 bases at J, with 16 bases in the middle. In germline, CDR1 is SGHNT, CDR2 YYREEE (reference sequence).

The chain couples TRBV11-1 to TRBJ2-7; D gene uncertain. From germline, CDR1 is SGHAT and CDR2 FQDESV (reference sequence). V lost 1 base and J lost 2, with 9 bases in between. This CDR3 region has 14 residues. This chain's CDR3 is CASSLGGRAYEQYF. As DNA, the CDR3 is TGTGCCAGCAGCTTAGGGGGTAGGGCCTACGAGCAGTACTTC.

The chain is built from TRBV19 and TRBJ1-5; possibly TRBD1 for D (5 bases). Looked up from germline, CDR1 is LNHDA and CDR2 is SQIVND (reference sequence). This CDR3 spans 14 amino acids. The V and J ends lost 6 bases and 1 base respectively, with 10 bases between them. The CDR3 region has the DNA TGTGCCAGTAGCCAAACAGGCAGCAATCAGCCCCAGCATTTT. This translates into CASSQTGSNQPQHF.

In this sample, this clone turned up once. The CDR3, as DNA: TGTGCCAGCAGCTTAAGACCCCCGAGCGGGGCTAGCACAGATACGCAGTATTTT. This sequence encodes CASSLRPPSGASTDTQYF. V gene TRBV7-6 combines with J gene TRBJ2-3, with TRBD2 matching 7 bases. The CDR3 has 18 residues. With 2 bases clipped from V and 0 bases from J, the junction kept 11 bases outside the gene matches. CDR1 is SGHVS and CDR2 is FNYEAQ in the germline V gene.

V and J are TRBV11-2 and TRBJ1-3; D unresolved. The CDR3 is made up of 13 amino acids. From germline, CDR1 is SGHAT and CDR2 FQNNGV. Trimming removed 1 base at V and 2 bases at J, with 3 bases between. CDR3 DNA sequence: TGTGCCAGCAGCTTAGGGGCTGGAAACACCATATATTTT. It translates to CASSLGAGNTIYF.

The V gene is TRBV2, the J gene TRBJ1-5; D is ambiguous. The CDR3 totals 13 residues. Trimming stripped 6 bases from V and 4 bases from J, with 10 bases between. Germline V gives CDR1 SNHLY, CDR2 FYNNEI. DNA of the CDR3: TGTGCCAGCAGGGAACAGCCGAATCAGCCCCAGCATTTT. This encodes CASREQPNQPQHF.

The chain carries TRBV5-6 and TRBJ1-4, with 8 positions matching TRBD1. CDR3 length: 17 residues. With V trimmed by 0 bases and J by 7 bases, 11 bases remained unmatched. CDR1 and CDR2 from the germline V gene are SGHDT and YYEEEE. The DNA for the CDR3 is TGTGCCAGCAGCTTGGGGGCAAGGACAGGGTTGGGTGAAAAACTGTTTTTT. Translation: CASSLGARTGLGEKLFF.

The chain is built from TRBV30 and TRBJ1-2; no firm D call. The V end lost 0 bases, the J end lost 0 bases, and 5 bases lay between the germline ends. The CDR3 has 13 residues. Germline V gene lookup returns CDR1 GTSNPN and CDR2 SVGIG (reference sequence). CDR3 protein: CAWSVRTNYGYTF. The CDR3 DNA reads TGTGCCTGGAGTGTACGTACTAACTATGGCTACACCTTC.

The rearrangement uses TRBV7-2 and TRBJ2-1; TRBD2 agrees at 8 bases. Looked up from germline, CDR1 is SGHTA and CDR2 is FQGNSA. V dropped 7 bases and J dropped 7; count of bases not matched to a gene: 9. This CDR3 has 14 residues. The CDR3 sequence: CASTGGGPRNEQFF. In DNA form, the CDR3 reads TGTGCCAGCACGGGAGGGGGGCCTCGGAATGAGCAGTTCTTC. Together with reference TRBV7-2 and TRBJ2-1, the CDR3 gives the full variable domain: GAGVSQSPSNKVTEKGKDVELRCDPISGHTALYWYRQSLGQGLEFLIYFQGNSAPDKSGLPSDRFSAERTGGSVSTLTIQRTQQEDSAVYLCASTGGGPRNEQFFGPGTRLTVL.

The chain employs TRBV6-1 and TRBJ2-2; 7 bases map to TRBD1. V lost 2 bases to trimming and J lost 4 bases; unmatched junction nucleotides: 4. The CDR3 is 15 amino acids. Germline CDR1 MNHNS, CDR2 SASEGT. The chain's CDR3 is CASSEPGQSTGELFF. CDR3 sequence (DNA): TGTGCCAGCAGTGAACCGGGACAGAGCACCGGGGAGCTGTTTTTT.

The chain uses TRBV19 and TRBJ2-2, with D unresolved. From germline, CDR1 is LNHDA and CDR2 SQIVND (reference sequence). The V and J ends lost 7 bases and 0 bases respectively, with 18 bases between them. The length of the CDR3 is 17 residues. CDR3 residues: CASTTRRAASNTGELFF. The CDR3 coding sequence is TGTGCCAGTACCACCCGTCGGGCAGCATCGAACACCGGGGAGCTGTTTTTT.

This clone was recorded a few times. The rearrangement links TRBV5-1 to TRBJ2-5, with 11 bases that match TRBD2. The CDR3 length is 16 residues. The V gene end was trimmed by 2 bases and the J gene end by 4 bases; junction bases not matched to a gene: 7. CDR1 SGHRS and CDR2 YFSETQ come from the germline V gene. In DNA, the CDR3 is TGCGCCAGCAGCTTTGGTAGCGGGGGGGCAAGAGAGACCCAGTACTTC. Translating gives CASSFGSGGARETQYF.